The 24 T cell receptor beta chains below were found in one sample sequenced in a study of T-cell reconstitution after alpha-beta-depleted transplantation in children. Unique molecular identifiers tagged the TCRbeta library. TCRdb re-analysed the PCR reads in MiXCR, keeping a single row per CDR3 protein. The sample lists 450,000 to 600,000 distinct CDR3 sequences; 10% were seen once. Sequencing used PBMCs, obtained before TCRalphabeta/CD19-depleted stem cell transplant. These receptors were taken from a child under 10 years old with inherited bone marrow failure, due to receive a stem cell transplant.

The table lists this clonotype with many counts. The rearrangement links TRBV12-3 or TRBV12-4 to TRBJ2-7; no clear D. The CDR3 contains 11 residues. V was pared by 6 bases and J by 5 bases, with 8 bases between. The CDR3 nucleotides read TGTGCCAGCAGAGTGGACCACGAGCAGTACTTC. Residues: CASRVDHEQYF.

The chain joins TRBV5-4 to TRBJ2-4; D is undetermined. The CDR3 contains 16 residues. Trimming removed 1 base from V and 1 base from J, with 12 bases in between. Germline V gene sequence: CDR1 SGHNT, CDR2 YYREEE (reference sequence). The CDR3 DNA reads TGTGCCAGCAGCTTGACGGCAACCGCTGCCAAAAACATTCAGTACTTC. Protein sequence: CASSLTATAAKNIQYF.

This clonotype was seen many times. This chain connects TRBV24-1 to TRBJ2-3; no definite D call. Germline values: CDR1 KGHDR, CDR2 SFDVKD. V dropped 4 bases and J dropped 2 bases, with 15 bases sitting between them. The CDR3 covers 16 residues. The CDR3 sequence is CATSDPTEFPTDTQYF. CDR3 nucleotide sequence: TGTGCCACCAGTGACCCGACGGAATTCCCCACAGATACGCAGTATTTT.

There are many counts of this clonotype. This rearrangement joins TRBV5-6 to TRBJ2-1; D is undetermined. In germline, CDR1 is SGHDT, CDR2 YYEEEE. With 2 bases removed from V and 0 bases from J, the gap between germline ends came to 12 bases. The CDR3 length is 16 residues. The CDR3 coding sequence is TGTGCCAGCAGCTTTTTGCGGTCGAGCTCCTACAATGAGCAGTTCTTC. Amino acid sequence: CASSFLRSSSYNEQFF.

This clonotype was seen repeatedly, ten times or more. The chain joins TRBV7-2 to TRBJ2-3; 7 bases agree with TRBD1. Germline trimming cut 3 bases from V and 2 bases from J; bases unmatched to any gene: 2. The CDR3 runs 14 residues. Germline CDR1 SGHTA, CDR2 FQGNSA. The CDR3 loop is CASSFDRVTDTQYF. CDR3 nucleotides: TGTGCCAGCAGCTTTGACAGGGTCACAGATACGCAGTATTTT. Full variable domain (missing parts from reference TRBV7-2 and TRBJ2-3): GAGVSQSPSNKVTEKGKDVELRCDPISGHTALYWYRQSLGQGLEFLIYFQGNSAPDKSGLPSDRFSAERTGGSVSTLTIQRTQQEDSAVYLCASSFDRVTDTQYFGPGTRLTVL.

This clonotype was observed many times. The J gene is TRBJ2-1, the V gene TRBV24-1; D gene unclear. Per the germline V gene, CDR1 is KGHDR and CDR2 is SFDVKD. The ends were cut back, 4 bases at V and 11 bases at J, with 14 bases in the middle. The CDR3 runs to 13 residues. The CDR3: CATSDPLRPKQFF. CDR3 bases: TGTGCCACCAGTGACCCGCTGAGACCGAAGCAGTTCTTC.

CDR3 loop: CASIPKARGFFSSYNEQFF. The CDR3, as DNA: TGTGCCAGTATCCCAAAGGCTAGGGGGTTCTTCAGCTCCTACAATGAGCAGTTCTTC. The chain carries TRBV19 and TRBJ2-1; D is possibly TRBD1 (6 bases). Germline V gives CDR1 LNHDA, CDR2 SQIVND (reference sequence). CDR3 size: 19 residues. Deletions cut 7 bases from V and 0 bases from J, with 25 bases between.

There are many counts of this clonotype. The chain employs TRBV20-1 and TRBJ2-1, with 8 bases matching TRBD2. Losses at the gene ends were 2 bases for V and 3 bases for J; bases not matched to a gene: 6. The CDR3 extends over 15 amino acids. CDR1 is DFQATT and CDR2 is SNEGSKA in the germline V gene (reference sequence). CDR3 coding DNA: TGCAGTGCTAGACTAGCGGGCACAGGCTACAATGAGCAGTTCTTC. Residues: CSARLAGTGYNEQFF.

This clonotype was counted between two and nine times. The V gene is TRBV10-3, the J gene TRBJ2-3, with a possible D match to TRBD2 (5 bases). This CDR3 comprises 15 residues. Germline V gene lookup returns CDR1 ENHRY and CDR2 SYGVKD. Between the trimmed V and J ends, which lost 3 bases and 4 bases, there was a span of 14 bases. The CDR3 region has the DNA TGTGCCATCAGTGATAGTAGGCTAGCAGCAGATACGCAGTATTTT. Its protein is CAISDSRLAADTQYF.

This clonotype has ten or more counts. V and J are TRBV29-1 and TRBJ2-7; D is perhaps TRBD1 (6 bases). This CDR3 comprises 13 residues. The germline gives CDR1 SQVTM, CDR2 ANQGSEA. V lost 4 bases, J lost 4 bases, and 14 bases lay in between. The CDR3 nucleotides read TGCAGCGTTGTGGGGGACACGACTTACGAGCAGTACTTC. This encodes CSVVGDTTYEQYF.

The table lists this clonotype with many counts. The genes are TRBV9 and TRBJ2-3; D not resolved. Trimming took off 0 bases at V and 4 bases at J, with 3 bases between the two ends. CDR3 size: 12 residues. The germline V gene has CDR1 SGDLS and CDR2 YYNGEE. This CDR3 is CASSVAADTQYF. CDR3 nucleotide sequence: TGTGCCAGCAGCGTAGCTGCAGATACGCAGTATTTT.

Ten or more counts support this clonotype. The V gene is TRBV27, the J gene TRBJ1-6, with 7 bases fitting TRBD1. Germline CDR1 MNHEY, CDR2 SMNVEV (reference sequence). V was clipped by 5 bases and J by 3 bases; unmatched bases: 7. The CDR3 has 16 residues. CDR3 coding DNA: TGTGCCAGCAGTCGACAGGGTATTCACTATAATTCACCCCTCCACTTT. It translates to CASSRQGIHYNSPLHF.

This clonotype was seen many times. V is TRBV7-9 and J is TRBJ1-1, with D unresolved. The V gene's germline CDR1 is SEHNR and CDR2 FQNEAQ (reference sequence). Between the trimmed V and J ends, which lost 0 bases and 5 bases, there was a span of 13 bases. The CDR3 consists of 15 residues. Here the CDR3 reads CASSLARTWRTEAFF. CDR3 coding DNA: TGTGCCAGCAGCTTAGCACGGACGTGGAGGACTGAAGCTTTCTTT.

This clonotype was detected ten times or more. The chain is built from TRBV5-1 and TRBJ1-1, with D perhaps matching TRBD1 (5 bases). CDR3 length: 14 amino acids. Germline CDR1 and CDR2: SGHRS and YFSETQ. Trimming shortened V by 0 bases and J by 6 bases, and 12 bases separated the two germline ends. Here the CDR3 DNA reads TGCGCCAGCAGCTTGGAAATCTTAGGGGCTGAAGCTTTCTTT. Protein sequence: CASSLEILGAEAFF. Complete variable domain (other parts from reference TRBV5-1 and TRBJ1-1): KAGVTQTPRYLIKTRGQQVTLSCSPISGHRSVSWYQQTPGQGLQFLFEYFSETQRNKGNFPGRFSGRQFSNSRSEMNVSTLELGDSALYLCASSLEILGAEAFFGQGTRLTVV.

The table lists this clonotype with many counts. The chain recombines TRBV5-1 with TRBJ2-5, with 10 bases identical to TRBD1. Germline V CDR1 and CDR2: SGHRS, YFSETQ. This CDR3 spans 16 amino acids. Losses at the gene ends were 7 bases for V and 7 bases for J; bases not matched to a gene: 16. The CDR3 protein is CASGSTGTGVMGTQYF. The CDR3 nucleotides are TGCGCCAGCGGATCCACGGGGACAGGGGTCATGGGGACCCAGTACTTC.

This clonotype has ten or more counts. CDR3 sequence reads: CASSYSGRGASRAFF. DNA of the CDR3: TGTGCCAGCAGTTACTCCGGACGAGGGGCCTCACGGGCTTTCTTT. The chain joins TRBV6-5 to TRBJ1-1; D may be TRBD1 (5 bases). The germline CDR1 and CDR2 sequences are MNHEY and SVGAGI. CDR3 size: 15 residues. V was shortened by 0 bases and J by 11 bases, with 19 bases between the two germline ends.

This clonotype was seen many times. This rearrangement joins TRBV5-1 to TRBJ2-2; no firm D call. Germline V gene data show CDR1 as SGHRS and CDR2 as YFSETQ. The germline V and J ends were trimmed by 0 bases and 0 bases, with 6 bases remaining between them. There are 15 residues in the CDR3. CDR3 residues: CASSLAQSNTGELFF. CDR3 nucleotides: TGCGCCAGCAGCTTGGCCCAGTCGAACACCGGGGAGCTGTTTTTT.

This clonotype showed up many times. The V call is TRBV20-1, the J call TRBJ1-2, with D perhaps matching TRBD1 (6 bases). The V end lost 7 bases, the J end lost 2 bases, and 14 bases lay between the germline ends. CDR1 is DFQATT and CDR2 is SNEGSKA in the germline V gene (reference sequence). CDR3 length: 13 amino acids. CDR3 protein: CSVRGGMNYGYTF. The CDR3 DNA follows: TGCAGTGTCCGGGGGGGCATGAACTATGGCTACACCTTC.

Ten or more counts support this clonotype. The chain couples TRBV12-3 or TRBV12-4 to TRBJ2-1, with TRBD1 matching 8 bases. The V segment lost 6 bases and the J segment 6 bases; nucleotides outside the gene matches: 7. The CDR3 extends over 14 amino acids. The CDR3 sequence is CASSGDRGINEQFF. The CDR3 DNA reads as TGTGCCAGCAGCGGCGACAGGGGCATCAATGAGCAGTTCTTC.

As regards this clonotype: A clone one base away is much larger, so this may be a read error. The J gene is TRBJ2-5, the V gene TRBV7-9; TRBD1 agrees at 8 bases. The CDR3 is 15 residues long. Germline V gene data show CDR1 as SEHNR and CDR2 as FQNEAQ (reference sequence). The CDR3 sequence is CSSSRPTGGQETQYF. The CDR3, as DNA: TGTTCCAGCAGCCGCCCCACAGGGGGCCAAGAGACCCAGTACTTC.

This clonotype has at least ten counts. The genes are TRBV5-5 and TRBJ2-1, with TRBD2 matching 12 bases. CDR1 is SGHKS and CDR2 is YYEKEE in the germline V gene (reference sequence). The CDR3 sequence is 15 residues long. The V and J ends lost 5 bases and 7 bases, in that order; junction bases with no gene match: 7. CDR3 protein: CASRIGLAGRNEQFF. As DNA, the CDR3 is TGTGCCAGCAGGATAGGACTAGCGGGACGAAATGAGCAGTTCTTC.

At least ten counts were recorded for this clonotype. CDR3 amino acids: CASSETASAGNEQFF. CDR3 coding DNA: TGTGCCAGCAGCGAGACCGCCTCGGCGGGCAATGAGCAGTTCTTC. The rearrangement uses TRBV7-9 and TRBJ2-1, with a possible D match to TRBD2 (5 bases). The CDR3 runs 15 residues. Looked up from germline, CDR1 is SEHNR and CDR2 is FQNEAQ (reference sequence). V lost 5 bases, J lost 6 bases, and 17 bases lay in between.

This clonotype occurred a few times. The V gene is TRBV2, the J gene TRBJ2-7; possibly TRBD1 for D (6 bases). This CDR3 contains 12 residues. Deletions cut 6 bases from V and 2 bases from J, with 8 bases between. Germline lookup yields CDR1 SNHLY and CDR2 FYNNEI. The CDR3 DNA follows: TGTGCCAGCAGACGACAGGCCTACGAGCAGTACTTC. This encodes CASRRQAYEQYF.

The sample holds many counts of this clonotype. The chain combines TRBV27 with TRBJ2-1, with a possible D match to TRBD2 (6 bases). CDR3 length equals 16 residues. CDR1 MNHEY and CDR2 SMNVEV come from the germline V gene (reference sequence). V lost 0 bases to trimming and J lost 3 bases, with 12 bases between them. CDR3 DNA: TGTGCCAGCAGTTTATCTTCCGGGAGCTACTACAATGAGCAGTTCTTC. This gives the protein CASSLSSGSYYNEQFF.